This entry features one T cell receptor beta chain sequence. This sample includes further DNA sequences coding for the same CDR3. Authors' analysis steps: Amplification from reference gene primers served as the basis for estimated nucleated cell counts. TCRdb's copy holds only in-frame clones and misses some; the assay was immunoSEQ multiplex PCR. The V and J calls and clone size were taken over from that table, and D and trimming were inferred from the DNA. The data hold 250,000 to 300,000 clones, with roughly 85% observed a single time. Enrolled through a virtual design, the participants were between 18 and 89 years of age and came from some 25 US areas. This specimen comes from a study of blood T cell repertoires in COVID-19. The CDR3 contains 14 residues. Germline CDR1 ENHRY, CDR2 SYGVKD. V shed 5 bases, J shed 2 bases, and the junction held 4 bases outside the gene matches.

The clonotype was recovered from a man between 35 and 55 years old who had been exposed to COVID-19. Sequencing input: PBMCs or T cells enriched from blood (not recorded which). The V and J genes are TRBV10-3 and TRBJ2-7, with 9 nucleotides matching TRBD1. The CDR3 is CAISTGTGTYEQYF. Here the CDR3 DNA reads TGTGCCATCAGTACCGGGACAGGGACCTACGAGCAGTACTTC.